The rows below give T cell receptor beta chains drawn from one sample of a study of OX40 agonist ivuxolimab in advanced cancers. Only in-frame clones appear in the TCRdb table, and some are missing; sequencing was by immunoSEQ multiplex PCR. The sample contains tens of thousands of clones, about 88% of which appear only once. Material: CD4+ or CD8+ T cells sorted from blood, obtained in a trial of the OX40 agonist ivuxolimab. The receptor source for this set is an adult with an advanced solid tumor such as melanoma, head and neck, liver or kidney cancer. Each CDR3 is given with its conserved first and last residue. The order of the fields is J gene, clone size, V gene, D gene, CDR3 DNA, CDR3 protein. The D gene is left open where the match is weak. Size is omitted from some rows. Given values are once, few, many or a class for expanded clones.

J: TRBJ2-3; size: NA; V: TRBV5-6; D: NA; DNA: TGTGCCAGCAGCCTGAGGGGGAGAGGAATAGATACGCAGTATTTT; CDR3: CASSLRGRGIDTQYF
J: TRBJ2-1; size: NA; V: TRBV5-1; D: NA; DNA: TGCGCCAGCAGCTCCCCTAAGATCTACAATGAGCAGTTCTTC; CDR3: CASSSPKIYNEQFF
J: TRBJ1-1; size: NA; V: TRBV19; D: NA; DNA: TGTGCCAGTAGTATAAGGTGGACAGTGAACACTGAAGCTTTCTTT; CDR3: CASSIRWTVNTEAFF
J: TRBJ1-2; size: once; V: TRBV5-5; D: NA; DNA: TGTGCCAGCAGCCCCACTCGGGGGATCGGTCGTGGCTACACCTTC; CDR3: CASSPTRGIGRGYTF
J: TRBJ2-7; size: NA; V: TRBV4-2; D: NA; DNA: TGTGCCAGCAGCCAAGGTATAGTGGCCAGCTACGAGCAGTACTTC; CDR3: CASSQGIVASYEQYF
J: TRBJ1-4; size: NA; V: TRBV6-1; D: NA; DNA: TGTGCCAGTCGGCGGGAAAAACTGTTTTTT; CDR3: CASRREKLFF
J: TRBJ1-1; size: NA; V: TRBV6-5; D: TRBD1; DNA: TGTGCCAGCAGTTACGAGGGGGCGCGAACTGAAGCTTTCTTT; CDR3: CASSYEGARTEAFF
J: TRBJ2-3; size: NA; V: TRBV23-1; D: NA; DNA: TGCGCCAGCACCCAAGGGGGGGGACAGGGTCTAGCGGGAGATCGGGATACGCAGTATTTT; CDR3: CASTQGGGQGLAGDRDTQYF
J: TRBJ2-5; size: NA; V: TRBV2; D: NA; DNA: TGTGCCAGCAGGGACTCTAAAGAGACCCAGTACTTC; CDR3: CASRDSKETQYF
J: TRBJ2-3; size: NA; V: TRBV4-1; D: NA; DNA: TGCGCCAGCAGCCAAGAAGAACTGAGCACAGATACGCAGTATTTT; CDR3: CASSQEELSTDTQYF
J: TRBJ2-5; size: NA; V: TRBV28; D: TRBD2; DNA: TGTGCCAGCAGGGCGCGGGAAGCGGGGGGGGAGACCCAGTACTTC; CDR3: CASRAREAGGETQYF
J: TRBJ1-5; size: NA; V: TRBV11-2; D: NA; DNA: TGTGCCAGCAGCTTCAGGAGCAATCAGCCCCAGCATTTT; CDR3: CASSFRSNQPQHF
J: TRBJ2-1; size: NA; V: TRBV19; D: NA; DNA: TGTGCCAGTAGTTCCAGGGGACCGCAGTTCTTC; CDR3: CASSSRGPQFF
J: TRBJ2-7; size: NA; V: TRBV6-1; D: NA; DNA: TGTGCCAGCAATGTGGGCAGCTACGAGCAGTACTTC; CDR3: CASNVGSYEQYF
J: TRBJ2-1; size: NA; V: TRBV11-3; D: NA; DNA: TGTGCCAGCAGCTTTGGGGGCAATGAGCAGTTCTTC; CDR3: CASSFGGNEQFF
J: TRBJ2-2; size: NA; V: TRBV28; D: TRBD1; DNA: TGTGCCAGCATTAGGACAGGGAACACCGGGGAGCTGTTTTTT; CDR3: CASIRTGNTGELFF
J: TRBJ1-4; size: NA; V: TRBV5-1; D: NA; DNA: TGCGCCAGCAGCTTACAGGGTCTTCCTAATGAAAAACTGTTTTTT; CDR3: CASSLQGLPNEKLFF
J: TRBJ2-7; size: NA; V: TRBV5-1; D: NA; DNA: TGCGCCAGCAGCCGGGACTCCCCCTACGAGCAGTACTTC; CDR3: CASSRDSPYEQYF
J: TRBJ2-5; size: few; V: TRBV28; D: NA; DNA: TGTGCCAGCAGTTTAAGCATGGCACCCACAGAGACCCAGTACTTC; CDR3: CASSLSMAPTETQYF
J: TRBJ2-2; size: NA; V: TRBV25-1; D: NA; DNA: TGTGCCAGCATGCTCCAAAACACCGGGGAGCTGTTTTTT; CDR3: CASMLQNTGELFF
J: TRBJ2-5; size: NA; V: TRBV7-9; D: NA; DNA: TGTGCCAGCAGCCCCAAACGGGACACCCGATACTTC; CDR3: CASSPKRDTRYF
J: TRBJ2-7; size: NA; V: TRBV18; D: TRBD2; DNA: TGTGCCAGCTCACCACCGGGCGGGGGGATCTCCTACGAGCAGTACTTC; CDR3: CASSPPGGGISYEQYF
J: TRBJ2-7; size: NA; V: TRBV27; D: NA; DNA: TGTGCCAGCAGTTCCACCGGGGCGAACTACGAGCAGTACTTC; CDR3: CASSSTGANYEQYF
J: TRBJ1-2; size: NA; V: TRBV28; D: NA; DNA: TGTGCCAGCAGTCTCTCCCTCAGCGAAGCTTATGGCTACACCTTC; CDR3: CASSLSLSEAYGYTF
J: TRBJ2-3; size: NA; V: TRBV2; D: NA; DNA: TGTGCCAGCAGTGATGGAGGGAGGTATACGCAGTATTTT; CDR3: CASSDGGRYTQYF
J: TRBJ2-5; size: once; V: TRBV19; D: TRBD2; DNA: TGTGCCAGTAGTGGAGCGGGAGGGGTCGAGACCCAGTACTTC; CDR3: CASSGAGGVETQYF
J: TRBJ1-5; size: NA; V: TRBV4-1; D: NA; DNA: TGCGCCAGCAGCCAAGTCAGGGGTCGCAATCAGCCCCAGCATTTT; CDR3: CASSQVRGRNQPQHF
J: TRBJ2-7; size: NA; V: TRBV4-1; D: TRBD2; DNA: TGCGCCAGCAGCCAAGGTCCGGGAGGGCGGTACGAGCAGTACTTC; CDR3: CASSQGPGGRYEQYF
J: TRBJ2-1; size: once; V: TRBV20-1; D: NA; DNA: TGCAGTGCTAGCAGAGTGGGCGAGCAGTTCTTC; CDR3: CSASRVGEQFF
J: TRBJ1-1; size: NA; V: TRBV6-5; D: NA; DNA: TGTGCCAGCAGTAACGCCGTCTCCGGCACTGAAGCTTTCTTT; CDR3: CASSNAVSGTEAFF
J: TRBJ2-7; size: few; V: TRBV28; D: NA; DNA: TGTGCCAGCAGTTTATTCAGCTACGAGCAGTACTTC; CDR3: CASSLFSYEQYF
J: TRBJ2-1; size: NA; V: TRBV11-2; D: TRBD2; DNA: TGTGCCAGCAGATCTCTTTGGGGCCCTAGCGGGGGCAATGAGCAGTTCTTC; CDR3: CASRSLWGPSGGNEQFF
J: TRBJ2-7; size: NA; V: TRBV7-3; D: NA; DNA: TGTGCCAGCAGCAACCACTGGGAGGACGAGCAGTACTTC; CDR3: CASSNHWEDEQYF
J: TRBJ2-1; size: NA; V: TRBV5-8; D: TRBD1; DNA: TGTGCCAGCAGAGATACCAAATCCGGGACAGCTTATGCCTACAATGAGCAGTTCTTC; CDR3: CASRDTKSGTAYAYNEQFF
J: TRBJ2-1; size: NA; V: TRBV21-1; D: NA; DNA: TGTGCCAGCAGAAGTGAGGTAGCTACACCAGACAATGAGCAGTTCTTC; CDR3: CASRSEVATPDNEQFF
J: TRBJ1-1; size: NA; V: TRBV5-1; D: NA; DNA: TGCGCCAGCAGCTTGGACGGCACGAACACTGAAGCTTTCTTT; CDR3: CASSLDGTNTEAFF
J: TRBJ1-1; size: NA; V: TRBV14; D: NA; DNA: TGTGCCAGCAGCCAGGCGGTGGTTACTGAAGCTTTCTTT; CDR3: CASSQAVVTEAFF
J: TRBJ1-6; size: NA; V: TRBV7-3; D: NA; DNA: TGTGCCAGCAGCTTAAGTGTGAATTCACCCCTCCACTTT; CDR3: CASSLSVNSPLHF
J: TRBJ2-3; size: NA; V: TRBV5-1; D: NA; DNA: TGCGCCAGCAGGCGCGGCCAGTATCGTGCCACAGATACGCAGTATTTT; CDR3: CASRRGQYRATDTQYF
J: TRBJ1-1; size: NA; V: TRBV5-6; D: TRBD1; DNA: TGTGCCAGCAGCAGCCCCCGGGACAGGGGGAACACTGAAGCTTTCTTT; CDR3: CASSSPRDRGNTEAFF
J: TRBJ2-7; size: NA; V: TRBV5-1; D: TRBD1; DNA: TGCGCCAGCAGCTTGGTGGGGACAGGTTTAGGGGTCTACGAGCAGTACTTC; CDR3: CASSLVGTGLGVYEQYF
J: TRBJ2-5; size: NA; V: TRBV2; D: NA; DNA: TGTGCCAGTGAGGGGGGAGAGACCCAGTACTTC; CDR3: CASEGGETQYF
J: TRBJ2-5; size: NA; V: TRBV30; D: NA; DNA: TGTGCCTGGAGAGGAGCGGGGACAGCGGAGACCCAGTACTTC; CDR3: CAWRGAGTAETQYF
J: TRBJ2-5; size: once; V: TRBV5-4; D: NA; DNA: TGTGCCAGCAGCTCGACAGGAACACAAGAGACCCAGTACTTC; CDR3: CASSSTGTQETQYF
J: TRBJ2-7; size: NA; V: TRBV7-9; D: TRBD1; DNA: TGTGCCAGCAGCTCGGACAGGGGAGCGGTTGAGCAGTACTTC; CDR3: CASSSDRGAVEQYF
J: TRBJ2-3; size: NA; V: TRBV11-2; D: TRBD1; DNA: TGTGCCAGCAGCTTACAGGGGGCTAGCACAGATACGCAGTATTTT; CDR3: CASSLQGASTDTQYF
J: TRBJ1-5; size: NA; V: TRBV6-1; D: TRBD1; DNA: TGTGCCAGCAGTGAGCAACAGGGGAATCAGCCCCAGCATTTT; CDR3: CASSEQQGNQPQHF